Presented here are 27 T cell receptor beta chains from one specimen sequenced in a study of cytomegalovirus exposure and HLA in healthy donors (dated by TCRdb to about 2017). The receptor library was made with the immunoSEQ multiplex PCR assay. A mixture of 60 forward primers for TCR Vbeta segments and 13 reverse primers for TCR Jbeta segments was used in the multiplex PCR. This immuneACCESS table, as held by TCRdb, lists in-frame sequences with V and J called but not all clones. Of the missing ones, under half trace to an unresolved V gene in checked studies; the others have no known cause. The sample yields roughly 33,000 clones; 80% were counted once. The ten largest clones take up about 6.3% of the sample. The sample was PBMCs. The receptors were gathered from a male donor in good health and CMV-seronegative.

CDR3 DNA: TGTGCCAGCAGCTTAGGGGTAGCGGGAGGAGGAGATACGCAGTATTTT. It is translated as CASSLGVAGGGDTQYF. J is TRBJ2-3 and V is TRBV7-2; 10 nucleotides agree with TRBD2. Trimming at V came to 1 base and at J to 5 bases, leaving 6 bases not matched to a gene. Germline loops: CDR1 SGHTA, CDR2 FQGNSA. The CDR3 length is 16 residues.

This rearrangement joins TRBV7-9 to TRBJ2-3; D might be TRBD2 (5 bases). This CDR3 has 13 amino acids. Germline assignment: CDR1 SEHNR and CDR2 FQNEAQ (reference sequence). The germline V and J ends were trimmed by 4 bases and 1 base, with 6 bases remaining between them. In DNA form, the CDR3 reads TGTGCCAGCAGCTCCGGGGGCACAGATACGCAGTATTTT. It specifies CASSSGGTDTQYF.

This clone has only one observation. This chain connects TRBV5-6 to TRBJ1-5; 10 nucleotides match TRBD1. In germline, CDR1 is SGHDT, CDR2 YYEEEE. Losses at the gene ends were 2 bases for V and 1 base for J; bases not matched to a gene: 3. The CDR3 covers 16 residues. This CDR3 is CASSFGTGESNQPQHF. In DNA form, the CDR3 reads TGTGCCAGCAGCTTCGGGACAGGGGAGAGCAATCAGCCCCAGCATTTT. The whole variable domain, filled in from reference TRBV5-6 and TRBJ1-5, reads DAGVTQSPTHLIKTRGQQVTLRCSPKSGHDTVSWYQQALGQGPQFIFQYYEEEERQRGNFPDRFSGHQFPNYSSELNVNALLLGDSALYLCASSFGTGESNQPQHFGDGTRLSIL.

The chain links TRBV30 to TRBJ1-2, with D possibly being TRBD1 (5 bases). The ends were cut back, 5 bases at V and 4 bases at J, with 17 bases in the middle. Germline CDR1 is GTSNPN and CDR2 is SVGIG (reference sequence). The CDR3 runs 14 residues. This chain's CDR3 is CAWGARPRFYGYTF. CDR3 in DNA: TGTGCCTGGGGGGCGAGGCCTAGATTCTATGGCTACACCTTC.

The rearrangement uses TRBV6-1 and TRBJ2-7; D possibly corresponds to TRBD1 (5 bases). The germline V gene encodes CDR1 MNHNS and CDR2 SASEGT. This CDR3 is 13 amino acids long. Between the trimmed V and J ends, which lost 6 bases and 2 bases, there was a span of 11 bases. CDR3 in DNA: TGTGCCAGCAGCCCTGCAGGGACCTACGAGCAGTACTTC. Translation gives CASSPAGTYEQYF.

For the CDR3, the DNA is TGCAGCGTTGAGGGACAGGACCCTGAAGCTTTCTTT. This codes for CSVEGQDPEAFF. V gene TRBV29-1 combines with J gene TRBJ1-1; 8 bases are shared with TRBD1. The CDR3 is made up of 12 amino acids. V dropped 3 bases and J dropped 6; count of bases not matched to a gene: 3. CDR1 is SQVTM, CDR2 ANQGSEA, per germline.

Concerning this clone: Compared with germline, one end of the junction differs, possibly owing to a read error. In the same sample, other DNA sequences code for this CDR3. V is TRBV5-1 and J is TRBJ1-1; 10 nucleotides line up with TRBD1. The length of the CDR3 is 17 residues. CDR1 is SGHRS and CDR2 is YFSETQ in the germline V gene. The CDR3 DNA sequence: TGCGCCAGTAGCTCGACTGATGGGACAGGGGTGGGGACTGAAGCTTTCTTT. As protein: CASSSTDGTGVGTEAFF. Filled out from reference TRBV5-1 and TRBJ1-1, the complete variable domain reads KAGVTQTPRYLIKTRGQQVTLSCSPISGHRSVSWYQQTPGQGLQFLFEYFSETQRNKGNFPGRFSGRQFSNSRSEMNVSTLELGDSALYLCASSSTDGTGVGTEAFFGQGTRLTVV.

The chain combines TRBV19 with TRBJ1-2; 9 nucleotides match TRBD1. The CDR3 sequence is 15 residues long. CDR1 and CDR2 (germline): LNHDA, SQIVND (reference sequence). The V segment lost 4 bases and the J segment 1 base; nucleotides outside the gene matches: 4. Here the CDR3 reads CASSTGTGINYGYTF. The CDR3 nucleotides read TGTGCCAGTAGTACGGGGACAGGGATTAACTATGGCTACACCTTC.

V usage is TRBV4-1 and J usage is TRBJ1-2; possible D gene TRBD1, 6 bases. The CDR3 spans 16 residues. CDR1 and CDR2 from the germline V gene are MGHRA and YSYEKL. V shed 4 bases and J shed 2 bases, with 17 bases lying between them. CDR3 protein: CASSPLSSDRNYGYTF. The CDR3, as DNA: TGCGCCAGCAGCCCCCTATCCTCTGACAGGAACTATGGCTACACCTTC.

This clone was recorded once. CDR3 in DNA: TGTGCCAGCAAAAGGAGTCAGGGATCCTACGAGCAGTACTTC. As protein: CASKRSQGSYEQYF. The rearrangement joins TRBV28 to TRBJ2-7; D is perhaps TRBD1 (5 bases). Trimming removed 7 bases at V and 1 base at J, with 14 bases between. Germline assignment: CDR1 MDHEN and CDR2 SYDVKM. CDR3 length equals 14 residues.

This sequence joins TRBV5-1 and TRBJ1-3; D call uncertain. V lost 4 bases, J lost 7 bases, and 15 bases lay in between. The CDR3 totals 14 residues. CDR1 is SGHRS and CDR2 is YFSETQ in the germline V gene. CDR3 sequence reads: CASSPERVGNTIYF. The CDR3 DNA is TGCGCCAGCAGCCCAGAGAGGGTAGGGAACACCATATATTTT.

J is TRBJ2-5 and V is TRBV5-1; D might be TRBD1 (6 bases). V lost 5 bases and J 1 base, leaving 12 bases between the germline ends. The CDR3 runs to 14 residues. Germline V gene data show CDR1 as SGHRS and CDR2 as YFSETQ. The CDR3, as DNA: TGCGCCAGCAGTCCCCTGACAGGCCAAGAGACCCAGTACTTC. Its translation is CASSPLTGQETQYF.

This clone appeared a few times. In DNA, the CDR3 is TGTGCCAGCAGTGCCCTGGGGCAGCAAGAGACCCAGTACTTC. Amino acids: CASSALGQQETQYF. V gene TRBV25-1 combines with J gene TRBJ2-5, with D perhaps matching TRBD1 (5 bases). CDR1 MGHDK and CDR2 SYGVNS come from the germline V gene. The CDR3 is 14 amino acids. The V end was cut by 4 bases, the J end by 2 bases, with 11 bases between. Together with reference TRBV25-1 and TRBJ2-5, the CDR3 gives the full variable domain: EADIYQTPRYLVIGTGKKITLECSQTMGHDKMYWYQQDPGMELHLIHYSYGVNSTEKGDLSSESTVSRIRTEHFPLTLESARPSHTSQYLCASSALGQQETQYFGPGTRLLVL.

The chain uses TRBV13 and TRBJ1-6, with a possible D match to TRBD1 (5 bases). The CDR3 runs 15 residues. V dropped 0 bases and J dropped 3 bases, with 6 bases sitting between them. Germline V gene lookup returns CDR1 PRHDT and CDR2 FYEKMQ (reference sequence). Written as DNA, the CDR3 is TGTGCCAGCAGCTTAGGCAGGGTCTATAATTCACCCCTCCACTTT. This sequence encodes CASSLGRVYNSPLHF.

The J gene is TRBJ2-1, the V gene TRBV27; the match to TRBD2 covers 8 bases. CDR1 is MNHEY, CDR2 SMNVEV, per germline (reference sequence). CDR3 length equals 16 residues. V was clipped by 5 bases and J by 4 bases; unmatched bases: 10. CDR3 nucleotide sequence: TGTGCCAGCAGTCCCTACAGCGGGGGACCATACAATGAGCAGTTCTTC. Translated, it gives CASSPYSGGPYNEQFF.

V usage is TRBV7-9 and J usage is TRBJ2-2; a possible D gene is TRBD2 (6 bases). Germline loops: CDR1 SEHNR, CDR2 FQNEAQ (reference sequence). V was pared by 0 bases and J by 6 bases, with 8 bases between. This CDR3 has 14 amino acids. The CDR3 loop reads CASSLAGGAGELFF. CDR3 sequence (DNA): TGTGCCAGCAGCTTAGCAGGAGGGGCCGGGGAGCTGTTTTTT.

The chain employs TRBV6-1 and TRBJ1-2; the D is unclear. V was pared by 0 bases and J by 0 bases, with 8 bases between. There are 15 residues in the CDR3. The germline V gene has CDR1 MNHNS and CDR2 SASEGT. The CDR3 nucleotides read TGTGCCAGCAGTGAAGCGGCCCCCTCTAACTATGGCTACACCTTC. This encodes CASSEAAPSNYGYTF.

This clone was observed a handful of times. The chain has TRBV5-1 and TRBJ1-2; tentatively, D is TRBD1 (6 bases). Germline loops: CDR1 SGHRS, CDR2 YFSETQ. The CDR3 contains 15 residues. V was clipped by 1 base and J by 8 bases, with 18 bases between them. Written as DNA, the CDR3 is TGCGCCAGCAGCTTGATGCGGCCGGGGGGCTCCGGCTACACCTTC. This sequence encodes CASSLMRPGGSGYTF. Looking up the rest from reference TRBV5-1 and TRBJ1-2 gives the full variable domain: KAGVTQTPRYLIKTRGQQVTLSCSPISGHRSVSWYQQTPGQGLQFLFEYFSETQRNKGNFPGRFSGRQFSNSRSEMNVSTLELGDSALYLCASSLMRPGGSGYTFGSGTRLTVV.

Only one count was recorded for this clone. This chain connects TRBV2 to TRBJ1-6; D is perhaps TRBD1 (5 bases). Trimming left V 4 bases short and J 1 base short, with 14 bases between. Germline V CDR1 and CDR2: SNHLY, FYNNEI. CDR3 length equals 17 residues. CDR3 in DNA: TGTGCCAGCAGTGGCCCGGGGGAGGAGTCCTATAATTCACCCCTCCACTTT. Amino acids: CASSGPGEESYNSPLHF.

This chain uses TRBV7-3 with TRBJ2-5; 8 positions agree with TRBD2. The germline CDR1 and CDR2 sequences are SGHTA and FQGTGA. The CDR3 is 13 residues long. V lost 1 base, J lost 5 bases, and 0 bases stayed unmatched. CDR3 sequence reads: CASSLSGGETQYF. The DNA of the CDR3 is TGTGCCAGCAGCTTAAGCGGGGGGGAGACCCAGTACTTC.

J is TRBJ1-2 and V is TRBV6-1; D possibly corresponds to TRBD1 (6 bases). This CDR3 has 15 residues. The germline CDR1 and CDR2 sequences are MNHNS and SASEGT. Trimming left V 0 bases short and J 4 bases short, with 12 bases between. The CDR3 protein is CASSEAPGAGYGYTF. The DNA of the CDR3 is TGTGCCAGCAGTGAAGCGCCAGGGGCAGGCTATGGCTACACCTTC.

The CDR3 region is CASSLGQGISDEQYF. In nucleotides, the CDR3 is TGTGCCAGCAGTTTAGGACAGGGAATCAGCGACGAGCAGTACTTC. The V gene is TRBV27, the J gene TRBJ2-7; 8 bases are shared with TRBD1. CDR3 length: 15 residues. Germline CDR1 MNHEY, CDR2 SMNVEV (reference sequence). J lost 5 bases, V lost 2 bases, and 8 bases had no gene match.

This chain connects TRBV5-4 to TRBJ1-6; D remains ambiguous. The CDR3 runs 12 residues. Germline lookup yields CDR1 SGHNT and CDR2 YYREEE (reference sequence). V lost 2 bases and J lost 8, with 5 bases in between. The chain's CDR3 is CASSFLDSPLHF. CDR3 in DNA: TGTGCCAGCAGCTTCCTTGATTCACCCCTCCACTTT.

In the case of this clone: Other DNA sequences of this sample code for an identical CDR3. V and J are TRBV30 and TRBJ2-3; D is uncertain. The CDR3 sequence is 14 residues long. The V and J ends lost 5 bases and 0 bases respectively, with 12 bases between them. Looked up from germline, CDR1 is GTSNPN and CDR2 is SVGIG (reference sequence). The DNA of the CDR3 is TGTGCCTGGCCACGAGGCGTTAGCACAGATACGCAGTATTTT. It translates to CAWPRGVSTDTQYF.

The rearrangement uses TRBV30 and TRBJ1-6, with D maybe TRBD1 (6 bases). The length of the CDR3 is 14 residues. Trimming pared 1 base from V and 9 bases from J, leaving 13 bases between. Germline CDR1 and CDR2: GTSNPN and SVGIG (reference sequence). CDR3 amino acids: CAWSEGQVGSPLHF. CDR3 in DNA: TGTGCCTGGAGTGAGGGACAAGTAGGTTCACCCCTCCACTTT. Looking up the rest from reference TRBV30 and TRBJ1-6 gives the full variable domain: SQTIHQWPATLVQPVGSPLSLECTVEGTSNPNLYWYRQAAGRGLQLLFYSVGIGQISSEVPQNLSASRPQDRQFILSSKKLLLSDSGFYLCAWSEGQVGSPLHFGNGTRLTVT.

V is TRBV4-1 and J is TRBJ1-1, with D possibly matching TRBD1 (6 bases). In germline, CDR1 is MGHRA, CDR2 YSYEKL. Between the trimmed V and J ends, which lost 5 bases and 3 bases, there was a span of 13 bases. The CDR3 covers 14 residues. CDR3 in amino acids: CASSWGGAYTEAFF. DNA of the CDR3: TGCGCCAGCAGCTGGGGGGGCGCTTACACTGAAGCTTTCTTT.

This clone was recorded a few times. The chain links TRBV6-6 to TRBJ1-1; D not resolved. Germline values: CDR1 MNHNY, CDR2 SVGAGI (reference sequence). This CDR3 is built from 16 residues. Trimming stripped 6 bases from V and 1 base from J, with 18 bases between. Here the CDR3 reads CASSLHQLRENTEAFF. The CDR3 DNA sequence: TGTGCCAGCAGCCTCCACCAGTTACGGGAGAACACTGAAGCTTTCTTT.